Listed below are T cell receptor beta chains from one sample, sequenced in a study of blood T cell repertoires in COVID-19. This table comes from immunoSEQ multiplex PCR, and its TCRdb copy is limited to in-frame clones, with some not included. The repertoire consists of about 86,000 clones, with around 80% occurring once and the leading ten covering roughly 30%. The sequencing sample was made of peripheral blood. The source is a woman aged 80 or over with active or convalescent COVID-19. Each CDR3 is given with its conserved first and last residue.

>TRBV7-8|TRBJ2-7
CASSSVGTGWGEQYF
>TRBV14|TRBJ1-4
CASSQQRYQFGTGGILEYEKLFF
>TRBV2|TRBJ1-1
CASRADSMNTEAFF
>TRBV7-3|TRBJ2-3
CASSLNAGVPDTQYF
>TRBV7-8|TRBJ1-1
CASSPATGLRLAFF
>TRBV6-5|TRBJ2-1
CASSRAGGRYNEQFF
>TRBV5-8|TRBJ2-3
CASSLGVAGLSDTQYF
>TRBV28|TRBJ1-3
CASSFFPSSGNTIYF
>TRBV28|TRBJ2-7
CASSPHSVAYEQYF
>TRBV7-6|TRBJ2-1
CASSLHGSAYNEQFF
>TRBV19|TRBJ2-3
CASSMVRTGRLDTQYF
>TRBV3-1/TRBV3-2|TRBJ1-2
CASNPGTGYGYTF
>TRBV4-2|TRBJ2-1
CASSQGGRSSYNEQFF
>TRBV20-1|TRBJ1-4
CSASQGGEKLFF
>TRBV29-1|TRBJ2-1
CSVRTDPSYYNEQFF
>TRBV6-5|TRBJ2-2
CASTQGYGTGELFF
>TRBV5-1|TRBJ1-2
CASSLEGTGNYGYTF
>TRBV7-2|TRBJ2-4
CASSPRLPRGNIQYF
>TRBV5-5|TRBJ2-5
CASSLRQGVLETQYF
>TRBV5-4|TRBJ2-4
CASSLEPLGDIQYF
>TRBV6-6|TRBJ1-1
CASRSYLGAGNTEAFF
>TRBV28|TRBJ1-5
CASSGPSQGSNQPQHF